The rows below give T cell receptor beta chains drawn from one sample of a study of shared clonotypes between healthy human individuals. Assay used: immunoSEQ multiplex PCR; TCRdb lists only in-frame clones, some missing. The sample shows nearly 2 million clones, roughly 95% of them seen only once. Sequencing used naive CD8+ T cells sorted from blood. All receptors come from a man between 18 and 35 years old in good health. Each CDR3 is given with its conserved first and last residue. The order of the fields is J gene, CDR3 length, V gene, D gene, clone size, CDR3 protein, CDR3 DNA. A D gene is named only where the DNA matches it firmly. Size is stated for part of the rows, as once, few or many counts, or as a class when the clone is expanded.

TRBJ2-2,16,TRBV9,NA,NA,CASSPPSGKETGELFF,TGTGCCAGCAGCCCCCCGTCGGGGAAGGAAACCGGGGAGCTGTTTTTT
TRBJ2-3,12,TRBV5-1,NA,NA,CASSGYTDTQYF,TGCGCCAGCAGCGGATACACAGATACGCAGTATTTT
TRBJ2-2,16,TRBV7-7,NA,NA,CASSETGTVNTGELFF,TGTGCTAGCAGCGAAACCGGGACGGTGAACACCGGGGAGCTGTTTTTT
TRBJ2-1,16,TRBV5-1,TRBD1,NA,CASSLYGDSLYNEQFF,TGCGCCAGCAGCTTGTATGGGGACAGCCTCTACAATGAGCAGTTCTTC
TRBJ2-1,14,TRBV9,NA,NA,CASSALGAGNEQFF,TGTGCCAGCAGCGCTCTCGGGGCGGGCAATGAGCAGTTCTTC
TRBJ1-1,13,TRBV19,NA,NA,CASSQGYYTEAFF,TGTGCCAGTAGCCAGGGGTATTACACTGAAGCTTTCTTT
TRBJ2-7,13,TRBV29-1,NA,NA,CSVETRSDYEQYF,TGCAGCGTTGAGACGCGGTCGGACTACGAGCAGTACTTC
TRBJ2-3,14,TRBV6-5,NA,once,CASSYGVFTDTQYF,TGTGCCAGCAGTTACGGAGTATTCACAGATACGCAGTATTTT
TRBJ1-6,13,TRBV7-8,TRBD1,NA,CASQGAGNSPLHF,TGTGCCTCGCAGGGGGCTGGTAATTCACCCCTCCACTTT
TRBJ2-5,14,TRBV7-2,NA,NA,CASSSLALQETQYF,TGTGCCAGCAGCTCTTTAGCGCTGCAAGAGACCCAGTACTTC
TRBJ1-5,14,TRBV27,NA,NA,CASSLHGINQPQHF,TGTGCCAGCAGTTTACACGGAATCAATCAGCCCCAGCATTTT
TRBJ2-7,13,TRBV9,NA,NA,CASSPGNFYEQYF,TGTGCCAGCAGTCCGGGTAATTTCTACGAGCAGTACTTC
TRBJ2-7,14,TRBV18,TRBD1,NA,CASSPSGGSWEQYF,TGTGCCAGCTCACCGTCAGGGGGCAGCTGGGAGCAGTACTTC
TRBJ1-5,14,TRBV4-1,NA,NA,CASSQWDSNQPQHF,TGCGCCAGCAGCCAATGGGACAGCAATCAGCCCCAGCATTTT
TRBJ2-7,13,TRBV15,NA,NA,CATSKTVIGEQYF,TGTGCCACCAGCAAGACAGTTATCGGGGAGCAGTACTTC
TRBJ2-7,12,TRBV7-9,NA,NA,CASGGHTYEQYF,TGTGCCAGCGGGGGACATACCTACGAGCAGTACTTC
TRBJ2-5,19,TRBV4-3,TRBD2,NA,CASSQDMREGLWGQETQYF,TGCGCCAGCAGCCAAGATATGCGGGAGGGCCTCTGGGGCCAAGAGACCCAGTACTTC
TRBJ2-3,16,TRBV9,NA,NA,CASSVYRASSTDTQYF,TGTGCCAGCAGCGTGTACAGGGCTTCTAGCACAGATACGCAGTATTTT
TRBJ2-3,14,TRBV27,NA,NA,CASSPVGVTDTQYF,TGTGCCAGCAGTCCTGTCGGAGTCACAGATACGCAGTATTTT
TRBJ1-2,16,TRBV27,TRBD1,NA,CASSYGTGYSNYGYTF,TGTGCCAGCAGTTATGGGACAGGCTATTCTAACTATGGCTACACCTTC
TRBJ1-1,12,TRBV7-9,NA,NA,CASSLGRPEAFF,TGTGCCAGCAGCTTAGGGAGGCCTGAAGCTTTCTTT
TRBJ2-7,12,TRBV2,NA,NA,CAGGWSSYEQYF,TGTGCCGGAGGCTGGTCCTCCTACGAGCAGTACTTC
TRBJ1-2,13,TRBV27,NA,NA,CASSSGQLYGYTF,TGTGCCAGCAGTTCAGGACAGCTCTATGGCTACACCTTC
TRBJ2-5,16,TRBV5-6,TRBD2,NA,CASSLALAGTTGTQYF,TGTGCCAGCAGCTTGGCTCTAGCGGGGACCACGGGGACCCAGTACTTC
TRBJ2-1,14,TRBV9,NA,NA,CASSPGVGPSEQFF,TGTGCCAGCAGCCCCGGGGTCGGGCCCAGTGAGCAGTTCTTC
TRBJ2-7,16,TRBV11-2,TRBD2,NA,CASSLDLRTSWYEQYF,TGTGCCAGCAGCTTAGATCTTCGGACTAGCTGGTACGAGCAGTACTTC
TRBJ2-3,16,TRBV4-3,NA,NA,CASSQEVGAEADTQYF,TGCGCCAGCAGCCAAGAGGTAGGGGCGGAGGCAGATACGCAGTATTTT
TRBJ2-1,15,TRBV6-5,TRBD2,NA,CASSNLAGGYNEQFF,TGTGCCAGCAGCAACCTAGCGGGAGGTTACAATGAGCAGTTCTTC
TRBJ2-6,17,TRBV19,NA,NA,CASSISGQSSGANVLTF,TGTGCCAGTAGTATTTCGGGACAAAGCTCTGGGGCCAACGTCCTGACTTTC
TRBJ2-7,14,TRBV5-4,TRBD2,once,CASRIAGGPSEQYF,TGTGCCAGCAGGATAGCGGGAGGGCCCTCCGAGCAGTACTTC
TRBJ2-3,18,TRBV9,TRBD2,NA,CASSVVASGGEYTDTQYF,TGTGCCAGCAGCGTAGTCGCTAGCGGGGGGGAATACACAGATACGCAGTATTTT
TRBJ1-5,14,TRBV19,NA,NA,CASTVSGSRQPQHF,TGTGCCAGTACCGTGTCGGGGTCCCGACAGCCCCAGCATTTT
TRBJ2-7,15,TRBV5-6,NA,NA,CASSSETGSPYEQYF,TGTGCCAGCAGCTCGGAGACAGGATCACCCTACGAGCAGTACTTC
TRBJ2-1,15,TRBV7-3,TRBD1,NA,CASSPREGAPNEQFF,TGTGCCAGCAGTCCCCGCGAGGGGGCCCCCAATGAGCAGTTCTTC
TRBJ1-3,14,TRBV11-2,NA,NA,CASSLTGPGNTIYF,TGTGCCAGCAGCTTAACAGGCCCTGGAAACACCATATATTTT
TRBJ2-7,14,TRBV6-5,NA,NA,CASSYSAYSYEQYF,TGTGCCAGCAGTTACTCGGCCTACTCCTACGAGCAGTACTTC
TRBJ1-6,15,TRBV2,TRBD1,NA,CASSDSGTGTFAPHF,TGTGCCAGCAGTGACTCCGGGACAGGGACGTTCGCTCCCCACTTT
TRBJ2-7,14,TRBV5-6,TRBD2,NA,CASCSGGLTYEQYF,TGTGCCAGCTGTAGCGGGGGCCTCACCTACGAGCAGTACTTC
TRBJ2-3,16,TRBV5-1,TRBD2,NA,CASSSGLAGYTDTQYF,TGCGCCAGCAGCTCCGGACTAGCGGGGTATACAGATACGCAGTATTTT
TRBJ2-2,15,TRBV6-5,TRBD1,NA,CASSLDRGVTGELFF,TGTGCCAGCAGCTTGGACAGGGGTGTCACCGGGGAGCTGTTTTTT
TRBJ2-5,14,TRBV4-1,NA,NA,CASSLGPLEETQYF,TGCGCCAGCAGCCTCGGTCCCTTGGAAGAGACCCAGTACTTC
TRBJ2-7,17,TRBV5-8,NA,NA,CASSLGSVSDYDYEQYF,TGTGCCAGCAGCTTGGGGTCTGTTTCCGACTACGACTACGAGCAGTACTTC
TRBJ2-7,13,TRBV7-8,NA,NA,CASSLEVRGRQYF,TGTGCCAGCAGCTTAGAAGTACGGGGGAGGCAGTACTTC
TRBJ2-2,13,TRBV28,NA,NA,CASSLSYTGELFF,TGTGCCAGCAGTTTATCCTACACCGGGGAGCTGTTTTTT
TRBJ1-5,14,TRBV10-2,TRBD1,few,CASSDDRDNQPQHF,TGCGCCAGCAGTGATGACAGGGACAATCAGCCCCAGCATTTT